These 32 T cell receptor beta chains came from one sample sequenced in a study of blood T cell repertoires in COVID-19 (dated by TCRdb to 2020 to 2022). The receptor library was made with the immunoSEQ multiplex PCR assay. TCRdb provides this immuneACCESS table in a form limited to in-frame rearrangements. Some clones are lacking; in checked studies, under half of them reflect an unresolved V gene, and why the rest are absent is not known. The sample table records about 140,000 clones; 81% of these occur just once. The top ten hold approximately 8% of the sample. Sequenced sample: peripheral blood. All receptors come from a human donor in a cohort sampled during active COVID-19.

V usage is TRBV27 and J usage is TRBJ1-4; TRBD1 matches 9 bases. From germline, CDR1 is MNHEY and CDR2 SMNVEV (reference sequence). The CDR3 is 15 amino acids. V dropped 5 bases and J dropped 8; count of bases not matched to a gene: 9. The CDR3 DNA follows: TGTGCCAGCAGTCCCTGGACAGGGGCTGGCGAAAAACTGTTTTTT. Residues: CASSPWTGAGEKLFF.

This chain uses TRBV7-8 with TRBJ2-7, with 10 bases fitting TRBD1. Trimming at V came to 4 bases and at J to 7 bases, leaving 7 bases not matched to a gene. The CDR3 runs to 14 residues. The germline V gene has CDR1 SGHVS and CDR2 FQNEAQ. For the CDR3, the DNA is TGTGCCAGCAGCTACCCGGGACAGGGGAGTGAGCAGTACTTC. This sequence encodes CASSYPGQGSEQYF.

This chain joins TRBV6-5 and TRBJ1-2, with no clear D. Germline CDR1 is MNHEY and CDR2 is SVGAGI. There are 16 residues in the CDR3. Trimming took off 4 bases at V and 2 bases at J, with 17 bases between the two ends. DNA for the CDR3: TGTGCCAGCAGTTCTCCCCGGAGCGGGGAAAACTATGGCTACACCTTC. Translated, it gives CASSSPRSGENYGYTF.

The gene calls are TRBV6-5 and TRBJ2-1; D call uncertain. The ends were cut back, 2 bases at V and 9 bases at J, with 8 bases in the middle. CDR3 length: 12 amino acids. Germline-derived CDR1 and CDR2 are MNHEY and SVGAGI. The CDR3 spells CASSYGRGEQFF. CDR3 nucleotide sequence: TGTGCCAGCAGTTACGGTAGAGGTGAGCAGTTCTTC.

This clone has a single count. V usage is TRBV28 and J usage is TRBJ1-3; 9 bases map to TRBD1. CDR1 and CDR2 from the germline V gene are MDHEN and SYDVKM. This CDR3 is built from 15 residues. V was pared by 5 bases and J by 8 bases, with 10 bases of the junction left unmatched. CDR3: CASSTPGTGRHTIYF. The CDR3, as DNA: TGTGCCAGCAGTACCCCCGGGACAGGGAGACACACCATATATTTT.

The genes are TRBV3-1 (or the pseudogene TRBV3-2) and TRBJ1-4; TRBD1 might be the D (5 bases). The ends were cut back, 4 bases at V and 7 bases at J, with 10 bases in the middle. The germline V gene has CDR1 LGHDT and CDR2 YNNKEL (reference sequence). The CDR3 is 13 residues long. The CDR3 loop is CASSPGHLEKLFF. CDR3 DNA: TGTGCCAGCAGCCCCGGACACCTTGAAAAACTGTTTTTT.

V is TRBV10-3 and J is TRBJ1-6; 9 positions agree with TRBD1. V lost 3 bases, J lost 4 bases, and 4 bases stayed unmatched. Looked up from germline, CDR1 is ENHRY and CDR2 is SYGVKD. There are 16 residues in the CDR3. The CDR3 spells CAISDQQGAYNSPLHF. CDR3 DNA sequence: TGTGCCATCAGTGACCAACAGGGGGCGTATAATTCACCCCTCCACTTT.

V and J are TRBV2 and TRBJ2-3; no firm D call. The germline CDR1 and CDR2 sequences are SNHLY and FYNNEI. Trimming stripped 6 bases from V and 2 bases from J, with 6 bases between. The CDR3 consists of 12 residues. The CDR3 protein is CASRTDTDTQYF. CDR3 coding DNA: TGTGCCAGCAGGACTGACACAGATACGCAGTATTTT.

In DNA form, the CDR3 reads TGTGCCAGCAGCTTAGATTCAGGTTTCGGTCAGCCCCAGCATTTT. As protein: CASSLDSGFGQPQHF. The genes are TRBV11-2 and TRBJ1-5; no clear D. Germline CDR1 is SGHAT and CDR2 is FQNNGV. The CDR3 sequence is 15 residues long. The V gene lost 0 bases and the J gene lost 6 bases, with 12 bases spanning the gap.

In this sample, this clone turned up a few times. The V gene is TRBV7-9, the J gene TRBJ2-7, with 9 nucleotides matching TRBD1. The ends lost 5 bases at V and 2 bases at J; junction bases unmatched: 7. CDR3 length: 15 amino acids. Germline-derived CDR1 and CDR2 are SEHNR and FQNEAQ (reference sequence). CDR3 amino acids: CASSPQWTGAYEQYF. The CDR3 DNA reads as TGTGCCAGCAGCCCCCAATGGACAGGGGCCTACGAGCAGTACTTC.

The rearrangement links TRBV3-1 (or the pseudogene TRBV3-2) to TRBJ1-1, with a tentative D call TRBD1 (5 bases). The CDR3 sequence is 13 residues long. Looked up from germline, CDR1 is LGHDT and CDR2 is YNNKEL (reference sequence). V was shortened by 6 bases and J by 5 bases, with 13 bases between the two germline ends. The CDR3 here is CASSLLGGTEAFF. The CDR3 coding sequence is TGTGCCAGCAGTTTGCTGGGGGGGACTGAAGCTTTCTTT.

This chain links TRBV28 with TRBJ2-7, with D possibly being TRBD1 (5 bases). The V gene's germline CDR1 is MDHEN and CDR2 SYDVKM. Trimming took off 10 bases at V and 2 bases at J, with 9 bases between the two ends. The CDR3 extends over 11 amino acids. The CDR3 DNA reads as TGTGCCACCTCGACAGCCTACGAGCAGTACTTC. Translating it yields CATSTAYEQYF.

The chain uses TRBV6-1 and TRBJ2-2, with TRBD2 matching 10 bases. The CDR3 contains 18 residues. Germline V gene sequence: CDR1 MNHNS, CDR2 SASEGT. With V trimmed by 1 base and J by 5 bases, 10 bases remained unmatched. DNA for the CDR3: TGTGCCAGCAGTGAAGGGGGAGCGGGAGGGCCGCGTACCGGGGAGCTGTTTTTT. Protein sequence: CASSEGGAGGPRTGELFF.

This clone came up once. This sequence joins TRBV14 and TRBJ2-7; 8 bases map to TRBD1. The J segment lost 5 bases and the V segment lost 5 bases, leaving 11 bases of the junction unmatched. Germline-derived CDR1 and CDR2 are SGHDN and FVKESK. The CDR3 spans 15 residues. CDR3 protein: CASSSDRARNHEQYF. The CDR3 DNA sequence: TGTGCCAGCAGCTCGGACAGGGCTAGAAACCACGAGCAGTACTTC.

The rearrangement links TRBV6-2 or TRBV6-3 to TRBJ1-1, with TRBD1 matching over 10 bases. Losses at the gene ends were 6 bases for V and 8 bases for J; bases not matched to a gene: 6. CDR3 size: 13 residues. The germline V gene has CDR1 MNHEY and CDR2 SVGEGT. The DNA of the CDR3 is TGTGCCAGCAGCGACGGACAGGGGGACGAAGCTTTCTTT. This translates into CASSDGQGDEAFF.

V and J are TRBV28 and TRBJ2-7; 10 bases are a match to TRBD1. The length of the CDR3 is 14 residues. From germline, CDR1 is MDHEN and CDR2 SYDVKM. Trimming cost V 5 bases and J 4 bases; bases outside gene matches: 5. CDR3: CASSPQDRGYEQYF. For the CDR3, the DNA is TGTGCCAGCAGTCCGCAGGACAGGGGGTACGAGCAGTACTTC.

Comments on this clone: Sequence at one end of the junction differs from germline and may be a read error. This chain connects TRBV7-9 to TRBJ1-3; TRBD1 aligns across 11 bases. Germline-derived CDR1 and CDR2 are SEHNR and FQNEAQ (reference sequence). The CDR3 is made up of 17 amino acids. CDR3 sequence reads: CASSLAPDRGPGNTIYF. In nucleotides, the CDR3 is TGTGCCAGCAGCCTAGCCCCGGACAGGGGGCCTGGAAACACCATATATTTT.

The rearrangement links TRBV7-2 to TRBJ1-1; no firm D call. The V gene's germline CDR1 is SGHTA and CDR2 FQGNSA. Trimming left V 2 bases short and J 1 base short, with 8 bases between. The CDR3 spans 14 residues. Here the CDR3 reads CASSLNGQNTEAFF. The CDR3 DNA is TGTGCCAGCAGCTTAAATGGCCAGAACACTGAAGCTTTCTTT.

V and J are TRBV4-3 and TRBJ2-1, with TRBD2 identical over 10 bases. The CDR3 is made up of 14 amino acids. With V trimmed by 4 bases and J by 6 bases, 3 bases remained unmatched. CDR1 and CDR2 from the germline V gene are LGHNA and YSLEER. This CDR3 reads CASSRAGGTNEQFF. The CDR3 DNA follows: TGCGCCAGCAGCCGAGCGGGAGGGACCAATGAGCAGTTCTTC.

The chain carries TRBV3-1 (or the pseudogene TRBV3-2) and TRBJ1-1, with 8 bases that match TRBD1. CDR1 is LGHDT and CDR2 is YNNKEL in the germline V gene (reference sequence). The CDR3 spans 14 residues. V was clipped by 4 bases and J by 0 bases; unmatched bases: 1. DNA for the CDR3: TGTGCCAGCAGCCGACAGGGGATGAACACTGAAGCTTTCTTT. Translated, it gives CASSRQGMNTEAFF.

The chain has TRBV28 and TRBJ2-6; TRBD1 matches 9 bases. The CDR3 consists of 18 residues. The V and J ends lost 5 bases and 3 bases, in that order; junction bases with no gene match: 11. Germline lookup yields CDR1 MDHEN and CDR2 SYDVKM. The DNA of the CDR3 is TGTGCCAGCAGTCGAACCGGGACAGGGAAAGGTGGGGCCAACGTCCTGACTTTC. It yields the protein CASSRTGTGKGGANVLTF.

Here the CDR3 reads CASSYSPSGKEETQYF. CDR3 coding DNA: TGTGCCAGCAGTTACTCACCGTCAGGGAAGGAAGAGACCCAGTACTTC. This rearrangement joins TRBV6-5 to TRBJ2-5, with D perhaps TRBD1 (5 bases). Germline V CDR1 and CDR2: MNHEY, SVGAGI. The CDR3 is 16 residues long. The V end was cut by 0 bases, the J end by 3 bases, with 14 bases between.

The genes are TRBV7-8 and TRBJ2-7; a possible D gene is TRBD2 (6 bases). With 1 base removed from V and 7 bases from J, the gap between germline ends came to 11 bases. The CDR3 contains 13 residues. Germline values: CDR1 SGHVS, CDR2 FQNEAQ. The CDR3 nucleotides are TGTGCCAGCAGCTTAGGGGCCCGGGGGGAGCAGTACTTC. This codes for CASSLGARGEQYF.

The gene calls are TRBV27 and TRBJ1-1, with TRBD1 as a possible D gene (5 bases). With 3 bases removed from V and 4 bases from J, the gap between germline ends came to 12 bases. Per the germline V gene, CDR1 is MNHEY and CDR2 is SMNVEV (reference sequence). The CDR3 extends over 14 amino acids. The CDR3 bases are TGTGCCAGCAGTTTGTTAAGCAGGGCCACTGAAGCTTTCTTT. The encoded protein is CASSLLSRATEAFF.

This chain connects TRBV18 to TRBJ2-5; maybe TRBD1 (5 bases). CDR1 and CDR2 from the germline V gene are KGHSH and LQKENI. The CDR3 consists of 14 residues. V was cut by 3 bases and J by 5 bases, with 13 bases left in between. The CDR3 protein is CASSPVASGETQYF. In DNA form, the CDR3 reads TGTGCCAGCTCACCGGTGGCATCAGGGGAGACCCAGTACTTC.

This chain joins TRBV7-3 and TRBJ2-7, with 7 bases matching TRBD1. The CDR3 extends over 15 amino acids. The junction had 4 bases not matched to a gene; V was cut back by 2 bases and J by 0 bases. Per germline, CDR1 SGHTA and CDR2 FQGTGA. The CDR3 DNA sequence: TGTGCCAGCAGCTTACAGCCAGGGGGCTCCTACGAGCAGTACTTC. Encoded protein: CASSLQPGGSYEQYF.

CDR3: CASSQWGQGGGTEAFF. CDR3 in DNA: TGTGCCAGCAGCCAATGGGGACAGGGCGGCGGCACTGAAGCTTTCTTT. The chain uses TRBV14 and TRBJ1-1, with TRBD1 identical over 9 bases. This CDR3 is 16 amino acids long. Germline CDR1 reads SGHDN; CDR2 reads FVKESK. The junction had 8 bases not matched to a gene; V was cut back by 2 bases and J by 4 bases. The complete variable domain, with remaining parts taken from reference TRBV14 and TRBJ1-1, reads EAGVTQFPSHSVIEKGQTVTLRCDPISGHDNLYWYRRVMGKEIKFLLHFVKESKQDESGMPNNRFLAERTGGTYSTLKVQPAELEDSGVYFCASSQWGQGGGTEAFFGQGTRLTVV.

The chain combines TRBV28 with TRBJ1-4, with 8 bases lining up with TRBD1. Germline V gene data show CDR1 as MDHEN and CDR2 as SYDVKM. This CDR3 has 17 amino acids. Trimming at V came to 5 bases and at J to 7 bases, leaving 15 bases not matched to a gene. The CDR3 sequence is CASSHGTGGAYSEKLFF. CDR3 DNA sequence: TGTGCCAGCAGTCATGGGACAGGTGGAGCGTATAGTGAAAAACTGTTTTTT.

The V gene is TRBV19, the J gene TRBJ2-6; 8 nucleotides match TRBD1. After removal of 5 bases from V and 0 bases from J, the junction contained 9 bases not matched to a gene. CDR1 and CDR2 (germline): LNHDA, SQIVND (reference sequence). The CDR3 consists of 18 residues. CDR3 region: CASSSGQALLSGANVLTF. The CDR3 nucleotides read TGTGCCAGTAGTTCGGGACAGGCCTTACTCTCTGGGGCCAACGTCCTGACTTTC.

V usage is TRBV4-3 and J usage is TRBJ2-7; D remains ambiguous. Germline V gene lookup returns CDR1 LGHNA and CDR2 YSLEER. The V end lost 0 bases, the J end lost 3 bases, and 12 bases lay between the germline ends. CDR3 length: 15 amino acids. This CDR3 reads CASSQDTEIIYEQYF. The DNA for the CDR3 is TGCGCCAGCAGCCAAGATACTGAGATAATCTACGAGCAGTACTTC.

The genes are TRBV23-1 and TRBJ2-7, with D possibly matching TRBD1 (5 bases). TRBV23-1 carries the ORF label, with uncertain function. The CDR3 consists of 14 residues. Trimming removed 4 bases from V and 3 bases from J, with 13 bases in between. This CDR3 reads CASSRWTQVYEQYF. The DNA of the CDR3 is TGCGCCAGCAGTCGCTGGACACAAGTCTACGAGCAGTACTTC.

The rearrangement links TRBV29-1 to TRBJ1-5; tentatively, D is TRBD1 (5 bases). This CDR3 is 17 amino acids long. Germline V gene lookup returns CDR1 SQVTM and CDR2 ANQGSEA. Deletions cut 5 bases from V and 0 bases from J, with 20 bases between. The CDR3, as DNA: TGCAGCGTTCGCGGGACCGGGGTGGGTGATAGCAATCAGCCCCAGCATTTT. This sequence encodes CSVRGTGVGDSNQPQHF. Based on the CDR3 plus reference TRBV29-1 and TRBJ1-5, the full variable domain is SAVISQKPSRDICQRGTSLTIQCQVDSQVTMMFWYRQQPGQSLTLIATANQGSEATYESGFVIDKFPISRPNLTFSTLTVSNMSPEDSSIYLCSVRGTGVGDSNQPQHFGDGTRLSIL.